What follows describes a single TCR beta chain. Its specificity is not known. The data were taken from a study of shared clonotypes between healthy human individuals. The study drew its donors from healthy HIV-negative adults without recent acute infections or vaccinations. The study's findings and limits: The sampled material consisted only of blood, and tissue repertoires are likely to differ.

The assay used deep level. Under the authors' procedure: Filtering differed since immunoSEQ provided only junctions, with no quality scores. Assay: immunoSEQ multiplex PCR; the TCRdb copy retains only in-frame clones and omits some. The DNA gave D and trimming, while V, J and clone size come from that table. The table shows around 510,000 clones, with 70% to 80% occurring only once. CDR1 LNHDA and CDR2 SQIVND come from the germline V gene (reference sequence). V gave up 5 bases and J gave up 2 bases, with 14 bases separating them. The CDR3 runs to 15 residues. The receptor's source is a middle-aged woman in good health. Some clones in this sample may be carry-over from other donors' samples. Sequencing was carried out using PBMCs. The chain uses TRBV19 and TRBJ2-3; D is unresolved. CDR3 nucleotide sequence: TGTGCCAGTAGTCGGGTTAGAAGCTTCACAGATACGCAGTATTTT. Translated: CASSRVRSFTDTQYF.